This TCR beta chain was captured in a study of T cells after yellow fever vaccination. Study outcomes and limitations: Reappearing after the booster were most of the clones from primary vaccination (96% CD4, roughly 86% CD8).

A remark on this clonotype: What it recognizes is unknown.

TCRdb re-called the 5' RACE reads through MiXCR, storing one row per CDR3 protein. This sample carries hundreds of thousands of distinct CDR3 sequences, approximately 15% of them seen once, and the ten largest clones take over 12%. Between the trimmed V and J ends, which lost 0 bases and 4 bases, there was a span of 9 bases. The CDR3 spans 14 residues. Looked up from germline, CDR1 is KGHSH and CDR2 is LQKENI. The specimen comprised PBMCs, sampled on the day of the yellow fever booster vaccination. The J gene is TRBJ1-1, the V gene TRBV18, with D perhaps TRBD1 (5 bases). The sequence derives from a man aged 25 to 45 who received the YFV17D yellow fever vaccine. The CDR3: CASSPPDIVTEAFF. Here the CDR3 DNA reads TGTGCCAGCTCACCACCGGACATTGTCACTGAAGCTTTCTTT.